Listed below are T cell receptor beta chains from one sample, sequenced in a study of blood T cell repertoires in COVID-19. Repertoires were generated with immunoSEQ multiplex PCR, while TCRdb's copy carries only in-frame clones and drops some. In the table there are about 270,000 clones, 70% to 90% of which are singletons. Specimen: PBMCs or T cells enriched from blood (not recorded which). These receptors originate from a woman between 50 and 59 years old with acute COVID-19. Each CDR3 is given with its conserved first and last residue. D genes are given only for firm matches. The size field is filled for only some rows; it gives once, few, many or a size class.

d_gene | j_gene | abundance | v_gene | CDR3aa | CDR3nt
- | TRBJ2-1 | - | TRBV1 | CTSSQDSGTSGGYPSYNEQFF | TGCACCAGCAGCCAAGATTCGGGGACTAGCGGGGGTTATCCCTCCTACAATGAGCAGTTCTTC
TRBD1 | TRBJ1-2 | - | TRBV29-1 | CSVEDLTGGLYGYTF | TGCAGCGTTGAAGATCTAACAGGGGGTTTGTATGGCTACACCTTC
- | TRBJ2-3 | - | TRBV7-2 | CASSLDGSSTDTQYF | TGTGCCAGCAGCTTAGACGGTTCTAGCACAGATACGCAGTATTTT
- | TRBJ2-3 | - | TRBV9 | CASSPWTSTDTQYF | TGTGCCAGCAGCCCCTGGACTAGCACAGATACGCAGTATTTT
- | TRBJ2-7 | - | TRBV3-1/TRBV3-2 | CASSQDRAGTYEQYF | TGTGCCAGCAGCCAAGATCGGGCAGGGACCTACGAGCAGTACTTC
- | TRBJ1-4 | - | TRBV9 | CASSVAGGKLFF | TGTGCCAGCAGCGTAGCCGGGGGGAAACTGTTTTTT
- | TRBJ1-1 | - | TRBV7-2 | CASSSTPEAGSKAFF | TGTGCCAGCAGCTCCACACCCGAAGCGGGCAGCAAAGCTTTCTTT
- | TRBJ2-3 | - | TRBV6-1 | CASSEGGSGTDTQYF | TGTGCCAGCAGTGAAGGAGGTAGCGGCACAGATACGCAGTATTTT
TRBD2 | TRBJ2-3 | - | TRBV18 | CASSRGGSTDTQYF | TGTGCCAGCTCACGCGGGGGTAGCACAGATACGCAGTATTTT
- | TRBJ1-3 | - | TRBV7-8 | CASSFSGNTIYF | TGTGCCAGCAGCTTTTCAGGAAACACCATATATTTT
- | TRBJ2-3 | few | TRBV19 | CASSIRTRDTQYF | TGTGCCAGTAGTATTCGGACACGAGATACGCAGTATTTT
- | TRBJ1-1 | - | TRBV15 | CATSRVSVNTEAFF | TGTGCCACCAGCAGAGTTAGCGTGAACACTGAAGCTTTCTTT
- | TRBJ2-7 | - | TRBV5-1 | CASSFQGYEQYF | TGCGCCAGCAGCTTCCAGGGTTACGAGCAGTACTTC
TRBD1 | TRBJ1-2 | - | TRBV9 | CASSVGAGGEGYTF | TGTGCCAGCAGCGTAGGGGCAGGGGGCGAGGGCTACACCTTC
- | TRBJ1-2 | - | TRBV30 | CAWAWQVESYGYTF | TGTGCCTGGGCCTGGCAGGTCGAATCGTATGGCTACACCTTC
TRBD2 | TRBJ2-3 | - | TRBV5-1 | CASSLGRGGAGDTQYF | TGCGCCAGCAGCTTGGGGCGCGGGGGGGCCGGAGATACGCAGTATTTT
TRBD1 | TRBJ2-1 | - | TRBV19 | CASSTSGTGRDEQFF | TGTGCCAGTAGTACCAGCGGGACAGGGCGGGATGAGCAGTTCTTC
TRBD1 | TRBJ2-1 | few | TRBV7-9 | CASSSTGDAYNEQFF | TGTGCCAGCAGCTCGACAGGGGATGCCTACAATGAGCAGTTCTTC
TRBD1 | TRBJ1-1 | - | TRBV5-1 | CASSLLQGSTEAFF | TGCGCCAGCAGCTTACTACAGGGGTCCACTGAAGCTTTCTTT
TRBD1 | TRBJ1-4 | - | TRBV7-9 | CASSLARDSLPPELFF | TGTGCCAGCAGCTTAGCCCGGGACAGCCTACCGCCGGAACTGTTTTTT
TRBD1 | TRBJ1-2 | - | TRBV19 | CASTDHPGTVYGYTF | TGTGCCAGTACCGATCACCCCGGGACAGTCTATGGCTACACCTTC
- | TRBJ1-6 | - | TRBV3-1/TRBV3-2 | CASSLTGSNSPLHF | TGTGCCAGCAGCCTGACAGGATCTAATTCACCCCTCCACTTT
- | TRBJ1-1 | - | TRBV7-2 | CASSLGYVGANTEAFF | TGTGCCAGCAGCTTAGGATATGTGGGAGCCAACACTGAAGCTTTCTTT
TRBD2 | TRBJ2-3 | - | TRBV10-3 | CASGLAGGTDTQYF | TGTGCCAGTGGACTAGCGGGGGGCACAGATACGCAGTATTTT
- | TRBJ2-6 | - | TRBV7-9 | CASSLVQSGGANVLTF | TGTGCCAGCAGCTTAGTACAATCGGGTGGGGCCAACGTCCTGACTTTC
- | TRBJ1-5 | - | TRBV6-5 | CASSLNSNQPQHF | TGTGCCAGCAGTCTAAACAGCAATCAGCCCCAGCATTTT
- | TRBJ2-3 | - | TRBV15 | CATSRGGVGTDTQYF | TGTGCCACCAGCAGAGGGGGGGTCGGAACAGATACGCAGTATTTT
TRBD1 | TRBJ1-4 | - | TRBV5-6 | CASSGPGGKDEKLFF | TGTGCCAGCAGCGGGCCAGGGGGAAAAGATGAAAAACTGTTTTTT
- | TRBJ1-4 | - | TRBV2 | CASRAMATNEKLFF | TGTGCCAGCAGAGCAATGGCAACTAATGAAAAACTGTTTTTT